The source of this TCR beta chain is a study of cytomegalovirus exposure and HLA in healthy donors (dated by TCRdb to 2016 to 2017). With respect to the entire study: According to a later analysis, the roughly 130 validation repertoires were produced on the same platform as the 700 or so repertoires of the first cohort. The aim of the study was to test whether cataloging public T cell receptors could identify signatures of past pathogen exposure. In addition to the first cohort of 666 subjects, a separate validation cohort of approximately 110 different subjects was used. To predict cytomegalovirus infection status, the study combined high-throughput TCR immunosequencing, statistical association of individual TCRs with disease status, and machine learning. The full study reports these points: Most TCR sequences were seen in very few donors, while some public TCRs were found in many individuals. Cytomegalovirus status was reported to be diagnosed by the classifier with high specificity and sensitivity in both the original and validation cohorts. According to the authors, the approach could potentially be generalized to other disease states and immunological phenotypes. The study gave a list of 150 to 200 TCR beta chains associated with cytomegalovirus. The validation cohort had no HLA typing available for a later analysis, so co-occurrence within that cohort was assessed over all 120 or so repertoires. A few of the identified cytomegalovirus-associated TCR beta chains were confirmed in vitro to be specific for cytomegalovirus antigens. In a later analysis, TCRs clustered in the first cohort were found to also tend to co-occur in the 130 or so validation repertoires, with approximately 95% of cluster scores above 0.

The germline V and J ends show losses of 3 bases and 10 bases respectively, and no gene match explains 4 bases of the junction. Taken from cysteine to phenylalanine, the CDR3 has 14 residues. Only the CDR3 portion is preserved as DNA: 42 bases, with reading frame beginning at the first base. From a lookup of the germline V gene (reference sequence), CDR1 and CDR2 are MNHEY and SMNVEV. Details on this clone: No antigen is known for it. Base-call qualities are not available, and no considerably larger clone is one nucleotide away.

The method was the immunoSEQ multiplex PCR assay. The authors processed their data as follows. A statistical classification framework was built for diagnosing cytomegalovirus status from the catalog of TCR beta chain sequences. Sourced from immuneACCESS, this table was stored by TCRdb with only in-frame sequences that have V and J called. A share of the clones is absent; for the studies checked, an unresolved V gene accounts for under half, and the remainder has no known explanation. V, J and clone size are those of that table, while D and trimming were read from the DNA. The sample table holds roughly 240,000 clones, of which approximately 87% were seen once. The ten largest clones take up around 3% of the sample. Donors formed part of the validation cohort, which comprised 120 subjects and was distinct from the first cohort of some 700 subjects.

This receptor chain uses TRBV27 and TRBJ1-4; 11 bases in the middle match TRBD1. The sequence was obtained from a man younger than 35 in good health and CMV-seronegative. The sample comprised PBMCs. The nucleotide sequence is TGTGCCAGCAGTTTCCGGACAGGGGGCGGAAAACTGTTTTTT. Translated, it gives CASSFRTGGGKLFF.